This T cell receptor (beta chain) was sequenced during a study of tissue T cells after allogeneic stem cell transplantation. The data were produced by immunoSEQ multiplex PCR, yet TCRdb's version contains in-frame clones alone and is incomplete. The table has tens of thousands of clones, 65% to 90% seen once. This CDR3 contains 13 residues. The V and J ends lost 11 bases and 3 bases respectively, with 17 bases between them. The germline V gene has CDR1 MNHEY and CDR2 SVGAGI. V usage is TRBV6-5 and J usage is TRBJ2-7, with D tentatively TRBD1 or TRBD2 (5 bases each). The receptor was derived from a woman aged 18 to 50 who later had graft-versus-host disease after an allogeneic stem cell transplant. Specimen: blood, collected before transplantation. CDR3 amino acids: CAASAGTDYEQYF. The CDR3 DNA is TGTGCCGCCTCTGCCGGGACGGACTACGAGCAGTACTTC.